A single sample is the source of the 14 T cell receptor beta chains below, sequenced in a study of cytomegalovirus exposure and HLA in healthy donors. The study ran its PCR with 60 Vbeta and 13 Jbeta primers. TCRdb's copy holds only in-frame clones and misses some; the assay was immunoSEQ multiplex PCR. The table has 95,000 to 150,000 clones, about 76% seen once. Material for sequencing was PBMCs. These receptors all stem from a man aged 60-69 years in good health and CMV-seropositive.

As DNA, the CDR3 is TGTGCTAGTGGCCGGACCGGGACAGCCCATGGCTACACCTTC. Amino acids: CASGRTGTAHGYTF. V gene TRBV12-5 combines with J gene TRBJ1-2; 7 nucleotides match TRBD1. Unmatched junction bases numbered 10, after V lost 6 bases and J lost 6 bases. From germline, CDR1 is LGHNT and CDR2 FRNRAP. The CDR3 extends over 14 amino acids. Full variable domain (remainder filled in from reference TRBV12-5 and TRBJ1-2): DARVTQTPRHKVTEMGQEVTMRCQPILGHNTVFWYRQTMMQGLELLAYFRNRAPLDDSGMPKDRFSAEMPDATLATLKIQPSEPRDSAVYFCASGRTGTAHGYTFGSGTRLTVV.

The V gene is TRBV5-1, the J gene TRBJ1-5; no firm D call. The CDR3 consists of 14 residues. CDR1 is SGHRS and CDR2 is YFSETQ in the germline V gene. V was pared by 5 bases and J by 0 bases, with 9 bases between. CDR3 in amino acids: CASREGTSNQPQHF. Written as DNA, the CDR3 is TGCGCCAGCAGGGAGGGAACTAGCAATCAGCCCCAGCATTTT.

This clone was detected only a few times. The CDR3, as DNA: TGTGCCAGCAGTCGTAGCGGGAACTACGAGCAGTACTTC. As protein: CASSRSGNYEQYF. The chain has TRBV9 and TRBJ2-7; 8 bases fit TRBD2. The CDR3 extends over 13 amino acids. Germline loops: CDR1 SGDLS, CDR2 YYNGEE. V shed 5 bases and J 3 bases; nucleotides not matched to a gene: 4.

The chain joins TRBV5-4 to TRBJ1-6, with 10 positions matching TRBD1. The CDR3 loop spans 14 amino acids. The ends lost 5 bases at V and 9 bases at J; junction bases unmatched: 5. The germline CDR1 and CDR2 sequences are SGHNT and YYREEE (reference sequence). Written as DNA, the CDR3 is TGTGCCAGCAGTAAAGACAGGGGGCTTTCACCCCTCCACTTT. This sequence encodes CASSKDRGLSPLHF. The variable domain in full, completed from reference TRBV5-4 and TRBJ1-6, reads ETGVTQSPTHLIKTRGQQVTLRCSSQSGHNTVSWYQQALGQGPQFIFQYYREEENGRGNFPPRFSGLQFPNYSSELNVNALELDDSALYLCASSKDRGLSPLHFGNGTRLTVT.

V and J are TRBV5-1 and TRBJ1-2; D not certain. CDR1 and CDR2 (germline): SGHRS, YFSETQ. V lost 0 bases and J lost 6, with 9 bases in between. CDR3 length equals 13 residues. The CDR3 DNA follows: TGCGCCAGCAGCTTGGGAGAGCCGAATGGCTACACCTTC. Translation gives CASSLGEPNGYTF. The full variable domain, its missing parts supplied by reference TRBV5-1 and TRBJ1-2, is KAGVTQTPRYLIKTRGQQVTLSCSPISGHRSVSWYQQTPGQGLQFLFEYFSETQRNKGNFPGRFSGRQFSNSRSEMNVSTLELGDSALYLCASSLGEPNGYTFGSGTRLTVV.

This CDR3 is CASSSRDRGQDEQFF. In nucleotides, the CDR3 is TGTGCCAGCAGTTCCCGGGACAGGGGGCAGGATGAGCAGTTCTTC. The J gene is TRBJ2-1, the V gene TRBV11-3; 12 nucleotides line up with TRBD1. With 6 bases clipped from V and 8 bases from J, the junction kept 8 bases outside the gene matches. The V gene's germline CDR1 is SGHNT and CDR2 YENEEA. This CDR3 is 15 amino acids long.

The chain carries TRBV19 and TRBJ2-5, with D possibly matching TRBD1 (6 bases). The V gene's germline CDR1 is LNHDA and CDR2 SQIVND (reference sequence). This CDR3 has 15 residues. V dropped 4 bases and J dropped 2 bases, with 14 bases sitting between them. CDR3 DNA: TGTGCCAGTAGTAAAAAAACAGGGTTACAAGAGACCCAGTACTTC. Its protein is CASSKKTGLQETQYF.

The CDR3 DNA follows: TGTGCCAGCAGTTTATCTTCCGGGGGGTCCTACAATGAGCAGTTCTTC. Translating it yields CASSLSSGGSYNEQFF. The chain joins TRBV27 to TRBJ2-1, with 7 bases identical to TRBD2. The germline V gene has CDR1 MNHEY and CDR2 SMNVEV (reference sequence). This CDR3 is built from 16 residues. Losses at the gene ends were 0 bases for V and 1 base for J; bases not matched to a gene: 3.

This clone was counted a few times. The V call is TRBV5-1, the J call TRBJ2-3; D perhaps matches TRBD2 (7 bases). Trimming took 0 bases from V and 4 from J, leaving 9 bases between them. There are 14 residues in the CDR3. CDR1 is SGHRS, CDR2 YFSETQ, per germline. CDR3 sequence (DNA): TGCGCCAGCAGCTTGGGCGGGGGCGCAGATACGCAGTATTTT. Protein sequence: CASSLGGGADTQYF.

V is TRBV11-2 and J is TRBJ2-5; 9 bases fit TRBD1. The J call is doubtful: the DNA matches TRBJ2-7 better. CDR1 SGHAT and CDR2 FQNNGV come from the germline V gene. The CDR3 runs to 15 residues. The CDR3 sequence is CASSLVTGGAGEQYF. The CDR3 DNA reads TGTGCCAGCAGCTTAGTGACAGGGGGTGCGGGCGAGCAGTACTTC.

A note on this clone: The junction shows a germline mismatch at one end, possibly a read error. The genes are TRBV5-1 and TRBJ2-5, with TRBD2 matching over 16 bases. CDR3 length equals 17 residues. Per germline, CDR1 SGHRS and CDR2 YFSETQ. CDR3 sequence reads: CASSPGTSGRVLEIQYF. CDR3 sequence (DNA): TGCGCCAGCAGCCCCGGGACTAGCGGGAGGGTATTGGAGATCCAGTACTTC.

A few counts support this clone. This chain links TRBV10-3 with TRBJ1-6, with TRBD1 matching over 10 bases. The trim removed 6 bases at V and 3 bases at J, leaving 2 bases unmatched. CDR3 length equals 15 residues. Germline V CDR1 and CDR2: ENHRY, SYGVKD. DNA of the CDR3: TGTGCCATCAGCGGGACAGGGGACTATAATTCACCCCTCCACTTT. This codes for CAISGTGDYNSPLHF.

The chain links TRBV10-3 to TRBJ2-7; TRBD2 agrees at 11 bases. V lost 3 bases, J lost 3 bases, and 4 bases stayed unmatched. Looked up from germline, CDR1 is ENHRY and CDR2 is SYGVKD. The CDR3 is made up of 15 amino acids. The CDR3 coding sequence is TGTGCCATCAGTGAAACTAGCGGGAGTCTCTACGAGCAGTACTTC. It codes for CAISETSGSLYEQYF.

This chain connects TRBV10-1 to TRBJ2-7; 11 bases fit TRBD1. CDR3 length equals 15 residues. Germline-derived CDR1 and CDR2 are WNHNN and SYGVQD (reference sequence). The junction had 6 bases not matched to a gene; V was cut back by 4 bases and J by 4 bases. In nucleotides, the CDR3 is TGCGCCAGCAGTGGGGGCCGGGACAGGGGGTACGAGCAGTACTTC. This sequence encodes CASSGGRDRGYEQYF.